This is a list of T cell receptor beta chains from one sample in a study of spatial heterogeneity in lung cancer. One entry per CDR3 protein results from TCRdb running MiXCR on the 5' RACE reads. The table has about 60,000 distinct CDR3 sequences, 7% to 10% seen once; the top ten hold roughly 15%. This sample comprised PBMCs, obtained at surgery. The receptors here all came from a female donor with early-stage non-small cell lung cancer. CDR3s include the opening cysteine and the closing phenylalanine or tryptophan. Fields, in order: V gene, J gene, D gene, clone size, CDR3 protein, CDR3 DNA. The D gene is left open where the match is weak. Not every row has a clone size; where given, it reads once, few, many or a size class.

>TRBV6-1|TRBJ1-1|.|few
CASSEALTTEAFF
TGTGCCAGCAGTGAAGCGCTCACGACTGAAGCTTTCTTT
>TRBV3-1|TRBJ2-7|.|few
CASSQLRTDGQYF
TGTGCCAGCAGCCAATTGAGAACAGACGGGCAGTACTTC
>TRBV6-6|TRBJ2-2|TRBD2|few
CASSDTSGGADGELFF
TGTGCCAGCAGTGATACTAGCGGGGGGGCCGACGGGGAGCTGTTTTTT
>TRBV30|TRBJ1-3|.|few
CAWNGRGVGGNTIYF
TGTGCCTGGAATGGGAGGGGTGTTGGTGGAAACACCATATATTTT
>TRBV7-2|TRBJ1-6|.|many
CAISSILGSYNSPLHF
TGTGCCATCAGTTCAATATTGGGTTCCTATAATTCACCCCTCCACTTT
>TRBV6-5|TRBJ2-5|TRBD1|many
CASSSRQGQETQYF
TGTGCCAGCAGTTCCCGACAGGGGCAAGAGACCCAGTACTTC
>TRBV7-3|TRBJ1-6|TRBD1|few
CASSGGTVNSPLHF
TGTGCCAGCAGCGGAGGGACAGTTAATTCACCCCTCCACTTT
>TRBV28|TRBJ1-5|TRBD1|.
CAASGTGVSNQPQHF
TGTGCCGCGTCCGGGACAGGGGTTAGCAATCAGCCCCAGCATTTT
>TRBV12-3/TRBV12-4|TRBJ1-6|.|.
CASSLVEGDSPLHF
TGTGCCAGCAGTTTAGTGGAGGGTGACTCACCCCTCCACTTT
>TRBV27|TRBJ2-1|TRBD2|many
CASSLMLAGVNEQFF
TGTGCCAGCAGTTTAATGCTAGCGGGAGTAAATGAGCAGTTCTTC
>TRBV7-2|TRBJ2-2|.|many
CASRAGSRPGGELFF
TGTGCCAGCAGAGCCGGGTCCCGTCCCGGCGGGGAGCTGTTTTTT
>TRBV29-1|TRBJ2-2|.|few
CSARTTGELFF
TGCAGCGCCCGGACCACCGGGGAGCTGTTTTTT
>TRBV12-3/TRBV12-4|TRBJ2-3|TRBD2|many
CASSPPGGGGTDTQYF
TGTGCCAGCAGTCCCCCAGGCGGGGGTGGGACAGATACGCAGTATTTT
>TRBV20-1|TRBJ1-1|.|many
CSARVGNPNTEAFF
TGCAGTGCTAGAGTAGGGAACCCGAACACTGAAGCTTTCTTT
>TRBV6-5|TRBJ2-5|.|many
CASSAFLSAGTQETQYF
TGTGCCAGCAGCGCATTCCTTAGCGCGGGTACGCAAGAGACCCAGTACTTC
>TRBV27|TRBJ2-7|.|.
CASFEGYEQYF
TGTGCCAGCTTCGAGGGATACGAGCAGTACTTC
>TRBV6-1|TRBJ2-2|.|few
CASSAERGAGELFF
TGTGCCAGCAGTGCGGAGAGGGGGGCCGGGGAGCTGTTTTTT
>TRBV2|TRBJ1-1|.|few
CASGDGRRTEAFF
TGTGCCAGCGGGGACGGCCGAAGGACTGAAGCTTTCTTT
>TRBV20-1|TRBJ2-3|.|.
CSATRGTTDTQYF
TGCAGTGCCACACGGGGCACCACAGATACGCAGTATTTT
>TRBV12-3/TRBV12-4|TRBJ1-1|TRBD1|.
CASSLDRETEAFF
TGTGCCAGCAGTCTCGACAGGGAAACTGAAGCTTTCTTT
>TRBV5-6|TRBJ2-1|.|many
CASSRDTNEQFF
TGTGCCAGCAGCCGGGACACCAATGAGCAGTTCTTC
>TRBV5-5|TRBJ1-5|.|.
CASSLNSGTNSNQPQHF
TGTGCCAGCAGCCTAAACTCCGGGACAAATAGCAATCAGCCCCAGCATTTT
>TRBV7-7|TRBJ2-3|.|few
CASSLAGLGDTQYF
TGTGCCAGCAGCTTAGCCGGGCTAGGGGATACGCAGTATTTT
>TRBV5-5|TRBJ2-7|.|many
CASSSYDRTYEQYF
TGTGCCAGCAGCTCCTACGACAGAACCTACGAGCAGTACTTC
>TRBV3-1|TRBJ2-7|TRBD2|few
CASSQVRLAGTSYEQYF
TGTGCCAGCAGCCAAGTCCGACTAGCGGGAACCTCCTACGAGCAGTACTTC
>TRBV7-2|TRBJ1-5|TRBD1|many
CASSLTGGAYSQPQHF
TGTGCCAGCAGCTTGACAGGGGGCGCGTATAGTCAGCCCCAGCATTTT
>TRBV6-1|TRBJ1-2|TRBD1|few
CASRIQGNYGYTF
TGTGCCAGCAGAATACAGGGGAACTATGGCTACACCTTC
>TRBV6-5|TRBJ1-2|TRBD1|few
CASSTDRAIENYGYTF
TGTGCCAGCAGCACCGACAGGGCGATTGAGAACTATGGCTACACCTTC
>TRBV12-3/TRBV12-4|TRBJ1-3|.|few
CASTIGGSLGNTIYF
TGTGCCAGCACTATTGGGGGAAGCCTTGGAAACACCATATATTTT
>TRBV12-3/TRBV12-4|TRBJ1-1|.|.
CASSTGTGNTEAFF
TGTGCCAGCAGCACAGGCACAGGGAACACTGAAGCTTTCTTT
>TRBV11-1|TRBJ2-1|TRBD2|.
CATSGTSGTHEQFF
TGTGCCACCTCCGGGACTAGCGGGACCCATGAGCAGTTCTTC
>TRBV6-4|TRBJ1-5|.|many
CASSDRVGNQPQHF
TGTGCCAGCAGTGACAGGGTAGGCAATCAGCCCCAGCATTTT
>TRBV6-4|TRBJ2-3|.|medium-sized
CASSAPLGGTDTQYF
TGTGCCAGCAGTGCCCCCCTCGGGGGCACAGATACGCAGTATTTT
>TRBV7-9|TRBJ1-2|.|many
CASGTDSYGYTF
TGTGCCAGCGGAACTGATTCTTATGGCTACACCTTC
>TRBV7-9|TRBJ1-6|TRBD1|.
CASSLEDRGSPLHF
TGTGCCAGCAGCTTAGAGGACAGGGGGTCACCCCTCCACTTT
>TRBV11-2|TRBJ1-2|.|few
CASSLGRTRYGYTF
TGTGCCAGCAGCTTAGGCCGGACCCGTTATGGCTACACCTTC
>TRBV12-3/TRBV12-4|TRBJ1-1|.|many
CASSLGDGGVTEAFF
TGTGCCAGCAGCTTAGGGGACGGGGGGGTAACTGAAGCTTTCTTT
>TRBV2|TRBJ2-2|.|.
CVSTGQTATGELFF
TGTGTCAGCACCGGACAGACAGCAACCGGGGAGCTGTTTTTT
>TRBV3-1|TRBJ2-3|TRBD1|many
CASSLGQGADTQYF
TGTGCCAGCAGCCTGGGACAGGGGGCTGATACGCAGTATTTT
>TRBV7-3|TRBJ1-6|.|few
CASSLLGYNSPLHF
TGTGCCAGCAGCTTACTCGGATATAATTCACCCCTCCACTTT
>TRBV6-5|TRBJ2-5|.|many
CASTGTSPPQETQYF
TGTGCCAGTACCGGGACTTCCCCTCCTCAAGAGACCCAGTACTTC
>TRBV5-1|TRBJ1-5|TRBD1|many
CASSLGQGGQPQHF
TGCGCCAGCAGCTTGGGACAGGGAGGTCAGCCCCAGCATTTT
>TRBV7-8|TRBJ2-4|TRBD2|many
CASSLGSSGGGIQYF
TGTGCCAGCAGCTTAGGGTCTAGCGGGGGGGGCATTCAGTACTTC
>TRBV6-1|TRBJ1-2|.|.
CASTRRESGYTF
TGTGCCAGCACCCGGCGAGAGTCTGGCTACACCTTC
>TRBV12-3/TRBV12-4|TRBJ1-2|.|.
CASSSQDTNYGYTF
TGTGCCAGCAGTTCCCAGGACACTAACTATGGCTACACCTTC
>TRBV6-1|TRBJ1-5|.|.
CASSEMDSGNQPQHF
TGTGCCAGCAGTGAAATGGATTCGGGCAATCAGCCCCAGCATTTT
>TRBV7-2|TRBJ2-7|TRBD2|many
CASSSPSGTYEQYF
TGTGCCAGCAGCTCCCCTAGCGGGACCTACGAGCAGTACTTC
>TRBV24-1|TRBJ1-1|.|many
CATSDGGRAREEAFF
TGTGCCACCAGTGACGGGGGACGGGCGAGGGAGGAAGCTTTCTTT
>TRBV5-1|TRBJ1-4|.|few
CASSTGQQNEKLFF
TGCGCCAGCAGTACCGGGCAGCAAAATGAAAAACTGTTTTTT
>TRBV20-1|TRBJ1-1|.|.
CSARGGVGTEAFF
TGCAGTGCTAGAGGGGGGGTGGGCACTGAAGCTTTCTTT
>TRBV7-9|TRBJ1-1|.|.
CASSLGGDNTEAFF
TGTGCCAGCAGCTTAGGCGGGGATAACACTGAAGCTTTCTTT
>TRBV10-1|TRBJ2-5|TRBD2|many
CASTLRTSGRYSAETQYF
TGCGCCAGCACCCTTCGGACTAGCGGGAGGTATTCGGCAGAGACCCAGTACTTC
>TRBV12-3/TRBV12-4|TRBJ2-2|.|few
CASSLDPLPGELFF
TGTGCCAGCAGTCTTGACCCCCTGCCCGGGGAGCTGTTTTTT
>TRBV5-1|TRBJ1-4|TRBD1|.
CASSYAGTGDEKLFF
TGCGCCAGCAGCTATGCCGGGACAGGGGATGAAAAACTGTTTTTT
>TRBV7-9|TRBJ2-1|TRBD1|few
CASSLEGQGANEQFF
TGTGCCAGCAGCTTAGAGGGACAGGGGGCAAATGAGCAGTTCTTC
>TRBV10-3|TRBJ1-5|.|few
CAIASSGPDQPQHF
TGTGCCATCGCTTCATCAGGGCCCGATCAGCCCCAGCATTTT
>TRBV28|TRBJ2-2|TRBD1|medium-sized
CASRGDRGVQTGELFF
TGTGCCAGCAGGGGCGACAGGGGGGTACAGACCGGGGAGCTGTTTTTT